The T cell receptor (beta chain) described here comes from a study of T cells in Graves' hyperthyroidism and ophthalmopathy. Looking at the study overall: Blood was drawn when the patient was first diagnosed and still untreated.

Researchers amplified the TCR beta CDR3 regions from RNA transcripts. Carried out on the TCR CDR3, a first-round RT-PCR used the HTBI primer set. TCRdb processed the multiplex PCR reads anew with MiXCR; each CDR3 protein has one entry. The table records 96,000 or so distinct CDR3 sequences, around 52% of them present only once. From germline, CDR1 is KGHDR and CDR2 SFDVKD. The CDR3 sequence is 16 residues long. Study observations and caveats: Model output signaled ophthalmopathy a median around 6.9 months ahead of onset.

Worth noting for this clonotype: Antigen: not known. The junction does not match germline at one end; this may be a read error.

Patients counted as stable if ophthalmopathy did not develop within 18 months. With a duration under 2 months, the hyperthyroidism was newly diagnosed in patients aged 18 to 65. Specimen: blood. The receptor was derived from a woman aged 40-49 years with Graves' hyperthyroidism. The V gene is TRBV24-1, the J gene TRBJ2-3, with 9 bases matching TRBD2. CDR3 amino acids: CATSDFSGSSTDTRYF. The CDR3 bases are TGTGCCACCAGTGATTTTAGCGGGAGCTCCACAGATACGCGGTATTTT.